Below, 30 T cell receptor beta chains from the same sample are listed, as sequenced in a study of CD8+ T cells in alopecia areata. RNA was isolated and reverse transcribed to cDNA, the sequencing template. Sequencing was performed with immunoSEQ multiplex PCR; in TCRdb, only in-frame clones are kept and a portion is missing. The sample holds some 130,000 clones, 49% seen once. Material: CD8+ T cells sorted from blood, obtained at week 0. Source of these receptors: a human donor with alopecia areata.

This clone has a handful of counts. The CDR3 here is CASSYSFDRNTGELFF. Here the CDR3 DNA reads TGTGCCAGCAGTTACTCGTTTGACAGGAACACCGGGGAGCTGTTTTTT. The chain is built from TRBV6-5 and TRBJ2-2; TRBD1 is a possible D gene (5 bases). This CDR3 is built from 16 residues. Germline V gene lookup returns CDR1 MNHEY and CDR2 SVGAGI. The ends were cut back, 0 bases at V and 1 base at J, with 9 bases in the middle.

The V and J genes are TRBV13 and TRBJ1-1; D is ambiguous. V was pared by 5 bases and J by 5 bases, with 12 bases between. The CDR3 runs to 13 residues. Germline assignment: CDR1 PRHDT and CDR2 FYEKMQ (reference sequence). This CDR3 reads CASSPDLGTEAFF. CDR3 nucleotides: TGTGCCAGCAGCCCCGACCTAGGGACTGAAGCTTTCTTT.

This clone was counted between two and nine times. J is TRBJ1-1 and V is TRBV7-9, with D possibly being TRBD1 (5 bases). CDR3 length equals 14 residues. The V gene lost 5 bases and the J gene lost 0 bases, with 10 bases spanning the gap. Germline V lookup: CDR1 SEHNR, CDR2 FQNEAQ (reference sequence). CDR3 amino acids: CASSQRGMNTEAFF. The CDR3, as DNA: TGTGCCAGCAGCCAGAGGGGCATGAACACTGAAGCTTTCTTT.

This clone was picked up a small number of times. The chain recombines TRBV4-3 with TRBJ2-1; TRBD1 is a possible D gene (7 bases). The CDR3 has 17 residues. Germline-derived CDR1 and CDR2 are LGHNA and YSLEER. V lost 1 base and J lost 0, with 13 bases in between. The CDR3 here is CASSQGQGDFSYNEQFF. DNA of the CDR3: TGCGCCAGCAGCCAAGGGCAGGGGGACTTCTCCTACAATGAGCAGTTCTTC.

The V and J genes are TRBV23-1 and TRBJ2-1, with D maybe TRBD2 (6 bases). TRBV23-1 is marked as an open reading frame, function uncertain. This CDR3 comprises 20 residues. V was trimmed by 4 bases and J by 4 bases, leaving 29 bases between them. The CDR3 nucleotides read TGCGCCAGCAGTCTAAAAGGGAGGTTGGTGGAGACACTTGTTTACAATGAGCAGTTCTTC. It encodes CASSLKGRLVETLVYNEQFF.

The chain recombines TRBV11-2 with TRBJ2-7; D not resolved. The CDR3 has 12 amino acids. Germline V gene data show CDR1 as SGHAT and CDR2 as FQNNGV. Trimming removed 2 bases at V and 0 bases at J, with 2 bases between. For the CDR3, the DNA is TGTGCCAGCAGCTTAAGCTCCTACGAGCAGTACTTC. Protein sequence: CASSLSSYEQYF.

This clone was observed a few times. The chain is built from TRBV5-1 and TRBJ2-1, with 8 bases aligning to TRBD1. After removal of 4 bases from V and 7 bases from J, the junction contained 4 bases not matched to a gene. This CDR3 region has 13 residues. Per germline, CDR1 SGHRS and CDR2 YFSETQ. The CDR3 nucleotides read TGCGCCAGCAGCCAGGACAGGGTAAATGAGCAGTTCTTC. It specifies CASSQDRVNEQFF.

V gene TRBV6-5 combines with J gene TRBJ1-6; 9 bases fit TRBD1. V was clipped by 7 bases and J by 8 bases; unmatched bases: 6. This CDR3 has 14 residues. Per the germline V gene, CDR1 is MNHEY and CDR2 is SVGAGI. The DNA of the CDR3 is TGTGCCAGCACAAACGGACAGGGGCATTCACCCCTCCACTTT. It is translated as CASTNGQGHSPLHF.

This clone turned up a few times. The chain carries TRBV2 and TRBJ1-4; TRBD1 is a possible D gene (6 bases). The CDR3 loop spans 14 amino acids. Germline V gene lookup returns CDR1 SNHLY and CDR2 FYNNEI. V was trimmed by 6 bases and J by 5 bases, leaving 13 bases between them. The CDR3 is CASRRGGLNEKLFF. CDR3 nucleotide sequence: TGTGCCAGCAGGAGAGGGGGGCTGAATGAAAAACTGTTTTTT. The full variable domain, rest sourced from reference TRBV2 and TRBJ1-4, is EPEVTQTPSHQVTQMGQEVILRCVPISNHLYFYWYRQILGQKVEFLVSFYNNEISEKSEIFDDQFSVERPDGSNFTLKIRSTKLEDSAMYFCASRRGGLNEKLFFGSGTQLSVL.

The V gene is TRBV5-1, the J gene TRBJ2-5; D is perhaps TRBD1 (5 bases). Deletions cut 2 bases from V and 0 bases from J, with 11 bases between. Germline CDR1 SGHRS, CDR2 YFSETQ. The CDR3 runs to 15 residues. The CDR3 DNA is TGCGCCAGCAGCTTCGGCAGGGATTACCAAGAGACCCAGTACTTC. Amino acids: CASSFGRDYQETQYF.

V and J are TRBV27 and TRBJ2-5, with TRBD1 matching over 8 bases. Trimming took 6 bases from V and 5 from J; bases not matched to a gene: 11. This CDR3 has 15 amino acids. Per germline, CDR1 MNHEY and CDR2 SMNVEV (reference sequence). The CDR3 nucleotides read TGTGCCAGCAGCCTAGACAGGGGTGGGGGGGAGACCCAGTACTTC. This gives the protein CASSLDRGGGETQYF.

The rearrangement joins TRBV27 to TRBJ2-3; no firm D call. CDR1 MNHEY and CDR2 SMNVEV come from the germline V gene (reference sequence). V gave up 2 bases and J gave up 2 bases, with 5 bases separating them. The CDR3 loop spans 13 amino acids. The CDR3 loop reads CASSLADTDTQYF. The DNA for the CDR3 is TGTGCCAGCAGTTTAGCCGACACAGATACGCAGTATTTT.

The chain is built from TRBV29-1 and TRBJ1-2; 9 nucleotides agree with TRBD1. J gave up 8 bases and V 6 bases, and 7 bases lay outside the gene matches. Germline lookup yields CDR1 SQVTM and CDR2 ANQGSEA. The CDR3 extends over 12 amino acids. This chain's CDR3 is CSVTQGAEGYTF. The CDR3 bases are TGCAGCGTCACACAGGGGGCGGAGGGCTACACCTTC.

This clone occurred a few times. The rearrangement joins TRBV5-4 to TRBJ1-1, with unresolved D. Trimming removed 0 bases at V and 4 bases at J, with 4 bases between. The CDR3 spans 12 residues. The germline V gene encodes CDR1 SGHNT and CDR2 YYREEE (reference sequence). The chain's CDR3 is CASSLGPTEAFF. In DNA, the CDR3 is TGTGCCAGCAGCTTGGGTCCCACTGAAGCTTTCTTT.

This clone was seen just once. V gene TRBV29-1 combines with J gene TRBJ1-2; D call uncertain. Looked up from germline, CDR1 is SQVTM and CDR2 is ANQGSEA. V lost 6 bases and J 3 bases, leaving 8 bases between the germline ends. There are 11 residues in the CDR3. CDR3 in DNA: TGCAGCGTCGACGGCCACTATGGCTACACCTTC. Protein product: CSVDGHYGYTF.

V usage is TRBV29-1 and J usage is TRBJ2-7; D gene unclear. The germline V gene has CDR1 SQVTM and CDR2 ANQGSEA. CDR3 length equals 13 residues. The V end lost 2 bases, the J end lost 6 bases, and 14 bases lay between the germline ends. CDR3 sequence (DNA): TGCAGCGTTGAACAGACAATCAAAGGCGAGCAGTACTTC. Protein: CSVEQTIKGEQYF.

This sequence joins TRBV25-1 and TRBJ2-5, with 9 bases aligning to TRBD1. CDR3 size: 15 residues. After removal of 3 bases from V and 4 bases from J, the junction contained 6 bases not matched to a gene. CDR1 and CDR2 (germline): MGHDK, SYGVNS. In DNA, the CDR3 is TGTGCCAGCAGTGATGGACAGGGGATACGAGAGACCCAGTACTTC. Amino acid sequence: CASSDGQGIRETQYF.

The chain is built from TRBV11-2 and TRBJ1-2; D remains unclear. The germline gives CDR1 SGHAT, CDR2 FQNNGV. The CDR3 extends over 15 amino acids. The V gene lost 1 base and the J gene lost 0 bases, with 9 bases spanning the gap. In DNA, the CDR3 is TGTGCCAGCAGCTTAGGGGCACTAGCTAACTATGGCTACACCTTC. Protein sequence: CASSLGALANYGYTF.

To note about this clone: The sample carries other DNA sequences with the same CDR3. The chain uses TRBV27 and TRBJ2-1; no clear D gene. V lost 4 bases to trimming and J lost 0 bases, with 4 bases between them. The germline gives CDR1 MNHEY, CDR2 SMNVEV (reference sequence). This CDR3 comprises 13 residues. The CDR3 reads CASSSSSYNEQFF. The CDR3 DNA is TGTGCCAGCAGTTCTAGCTCCTACAATGAGCAGTTCTTC.

This clone was picked up one time. The rearrangement uses TRBV5-1 and TRBJ1-1; D is perhaps TRBD1 (6 bases). Germline loops: CDR1 SGHRS, CDR2 YFSETQ. V was cut by 4 bases and J by 6 bases, with 16 bases left in between. The CDR3 has 14 amino acids. CDR3 region: CASSPRREGAEAFF. CDR3 coding DNA: TGCGCCAGCAGCCCCCGCCGGGAGGGGGCTGAAGCTTTCTTT.

The chain uses TRBV29-1 and TRBJ1-1, with D hard to call. Germline V gene lookup returns CDR1 SQVTM and CDR2 ANQGSEA. Deletions cut 5 bases from V and 0 bases from J, with 7 bases between. CDR3 length: 12 residues. DNA of the CDR3: TGCAGCGTTCTTCAGTTGAACACTGAAGCTTTCTTT. Translated, it gives CSVLQLNTEAFF.

This chain uses TRBV5-1 with TRBJ2-5, with 9 bases fitting TRBD1. The J segment lost 5 bases and the V segment lost 4 bases, leaving 6 bases of the junction unmatched. The CDR3 loop spans 14 amino acids. Germline CDR1 is SGHRS and CDR2 is YFSETQ. CDR3 sequence: CASSRGQGDETQYF. CDR3 in DNA: TGCGCCAGCAGCAGGGGACAGGGAGATGAGACCCAGTACTTC.

The chain has TRBV19 and TRBJ1-6, with no clear D. The CDR3 is made up of 15 amino acids. V was cut by 6 bases and J by 3 bases, with 12 bases left in between. CDR1 LNHDA and CDR2 SQIVND come from the germline V gene (reference sequence). The CDR3 loop reads CASSHDGDYNSPLHF. The CDR3 DNA reads TGTGCCAGTAGCCACGACGGGGACTATAATTCACCCCTCCACTTT.

The chain carries TRBV12-5 and TRBJ1-1, with 7 positions matching TRBD1. The CDR3 is 12 amino acids. Germline V gives CDR1 LGHNT, CDR2 FRNRAP. CDR3 protein: CGGTEMNTEAFF. The CDR3 coding sequence is TGTGGCGGGACAGAGATGAACACTGAAGCTTTCTTT.

The chain uses TRBV15 and TRBJ2-7; D might be TRBD2 (6 bases). Between the trimmed V and J ends, which lost 0 bases and 0 bases, there was a span of 15 bases. The CDR3 loop spans 17 amino acids. From germline, CDR1 is LNHNV and CDR2 YYDKDF (reference sequence). The DNA of the CDR3 is TGTGCCACCAGCAGAGATCCTGGAGGGGCACTCTCCTACGAGCAGTACTTC. This sequence encodes CATSRDPGGALSYEQYF.

The J gene is TRBJ2-1, the V gene TRBV7-9, with D possibly TRBD2 on 6 matching bases. Germline assignment: CDR1 SEHNR and CDR2 FQNEAQ (reference sequence). This CDR3 has 14 amino acids. The V end lost 4 bases, the J end lost 9 bases, and 16 bases lay between the germline ends. CDR3 protein: CASSSSWGVVEQFF. Here the CDR3 DNA reads TGTGCCAGCAGCTCCTCGTGGGGGGTCGTTGAGCAGTTCTTC. The full variable domain, completed using reference TRBV7-9 and TRBJ2-1, is DTGVSQNPRHKITKRGQNVTFRCDPISEHNRLYWYRQTLGQGPEFLTYFQNEAQLEKSRLLSDRFSAERPKGSFSTLEIQRTEQGDSAMYLCASSSSWGVVEQFFGPGTRLTVL.

The chain couples TRBV7-9 to TRBJ1-5; the match to TRBD1 covers 11 bases. CDR1 SEHNR and CDR2 FQNEAQ come from the germline V gene (reference sequence). After removal of 3 bases from V and 6 bases from J, the junction contained 1 base not matched to a gene. CDR3 length: 14 residues. CDR3 sequence (DNA): TGTGCCAGCAGCTTGGGACAGGGGGTTCAGCCCCAGCATTTT. Residues: CASSLGQGVQPQHF.

This clone was seen only a few times. The chain links TRBV5-6 to TRBJ2-7; D perhaps matches TRBD2 (7 bases). Germline CDR1 is SGHDT and CDR2 is YYEEEE. This CDR3 has 14 residues. V lost 3 bases and J lost 4, with 14 bases in between. In nucleotides, the CDR3 is TGTGCCAGCAGCTGGTGGGGGGGCTGGTACGAGCAGTACTTC. Translating it yields CASSWWGGWYEQYF.

This chain connects TRBV7-8 to TRBJ2-2, with D possibly TRBD1 on 5 matching bases. V lost 2 bases and J 0 bases, leaving 7 bases between the germline ends. The V gene's germline CDR1 is SGHVS and CDR2 FQNEAQ. The CDR3 loop spans 15 amino acids. The CDR3 bases are TGTGCCAGCAGCTTAAGACAGACGAACACCGGGGAGCTGTTTTTT. Translating it yields CASSLRQTNTGELFF.

This chain joins TRBV29-1 and TRBJ1-2; D unresolved. The CDR3 contains 13 residues. Germline CDR1 and CDR2: SQVTM and ANQGSEA. Deletions cut 5 bases from V and 2 bases from J, with 12 bases between. In nucleotides, the CDR3 is TGCAGCGTTCAGGCCATCCCCAACTATGGCTACACCTTC. Amino acid sequence: CSVQAIPNYGYTF.